This section outlines one TCR beta chain sequence together with its context. This sample stems from a study of blood T cell repertoires in COVID-19. The overall study: The cDNA or gDNA used as material had been derived from T cells, B-cell-depleted T cells, or PBMCs.

In the original analysis: Using reference gene primer amplification, nucleated cell counts were estimated. TCRdb keeps only in-frame clones here, not all; method: immunoSEQ multiplex PCR. From that table come the V and J calls and clone size; the DNA was used to work out D and trimming. The sample consists of about 260,000 clones, roughly 89% of them appearing once. The CDR3 length is 20 residues. V lost 0 bases and J 0 bases, leaving 19 bases between the germline ends. CDR1 is SGHNT and CDR2 is YYREEE in the germline V gene (reference sequence). The genes are TRBV5-4 and TRBJ2-6; tentatively, D is TRBD2 (5 bases). This receptor was obtained from a woman in her thirties or forties who had recovered from COVID-19. The specimen was peripheral blood. DNA for the CDR3: TGTGCCAGCAGCTTGGGTGCTCCCCAGGAGGCAAGCTCTGGGGCCAACGTCCTGACTTTC. Encoded protein: CASSLGAPQEASSGANVLTF.